This TCR beta chain was observed in a study of blood T cell repertoires in COVID-19. This CDR3 is built from 14 residues. The germline gives CDR1 SGHNT, CDR2 YENEEA. The ends were cut back, 2 bases at V and 5 bases at J, with 12 bases in the middle. TCRdb's copy holds only in-frame clones and misses some; the assay was immunoSEQ multiplex PCR. Here the sample spans about 56,000 clones, roughly 89% being singletons. The chain joins TRBV11-3 to TRBJ1-1, with D possibly matching TRBD1 (6 bases). What was sequenced was peripheral blood. The sequence was obtained from a woman aged 55-69 years with COVID-19, enrolled during active disease. The chain's CDR3 is CASSLQGKGTEAFF. The CDR3 DNA reads as TGTGCCAGCAGCTTACAGGGGAAAGGAACTGAAGCTTTCTTT.